This TCR beta chain was observed in a study of identical twins. MiXCR was run by TCRdb on the 5' RACE reads, yielding one entry per CDR3 protein. The sample lists some 320,000 distinct CDR3 sequences, roughly 12% occurring once. CDR3 size: 12 residues. Germline loops: CDR1 SNHLY, CDR2 FYNNEI. Trimming pared 7 bases from V and 5 bases from J, leaving 11 bases between. The sample also formed part of further work on yellow fever vaccine responses in identical twins.

The sequence was collected from a young woman in good health. The sequenced sample was CD8+ T cells sorted from blood. J is TRBJ1-2 and V is TRBV2, with D unresolved. The CDR3 loop reads CASTLGLYGYTF. CDR3 nucleotide sequence: TGTGCCAGCACCTTGGGGTTATATGGCTACACCTTC.